One and the same sample provided the 30 T cell receptor beta chains below, sequenced in a study of T cells in localized non-small cell lung cancer. The assay was immunoSEQ multiplex PCR, and TCRdb's table has in-frame clones only and misses some. This table holds 20,000 to 30,000 clones, about 91% found once. Sequencing was performed on peripheral blood mononuclear cells, taken before any cancer treatment. These receptors originate from a woman aged 40-69 years with stage III lung adenocarcinoma.

The V gene is TRBV7-9, the J gene TRBJ2-5; TRBD1 is a possible D gene (6 bases). Germline V CDR1 and CDR2: SEHNR, FQNEAQ (reference sequence). Trimming removed 0 bases from V and 6 bases from J, with 8 bases in between. CDR3 size: 13 residues. The DNA for the CDR3 is TGTGCCAGCAGCTTAGCACAGGGAAAGACCCAGTACTTC. This translates into CASSLAQGKTQYF. Using reference TRBV7-9 and TRBJ2-5 for the parts outside the CDR3, the full variable domain is DTGVSQNPRHKITKRGQNVTFRCDPISEHNRLYWYRQTLGQGPEFLTYFQNEAQLEKSRLLSDRFSAERPKGSFSTLEIQRTEQGDSAMYLCASSLAQGKTQYFGPGTRLLVL.

This rearrangement joins TRBV5-5 to TRBJ1-2; 9 bases fit TRBD1. Per germline, CDR1 SGHKS and CDR2 YYEKEE (reference sequence). The trim removed 1 base at V and 7 bases at J, leaving 8 bases unmatched. The CDR3 extends over 15 amino acids. Here the CDR3 reads CASSLSGTGPSGYTF. Here the CDR3 DNA reads TGTGCCAGCAGCTTGTCGGGGACAGGGCCGTCTGGCTACACCTTC. The variable domain in full, completed from reference TRBV5-5 and TRBJ1-2, reads DAGVTQSPTHLIKTRGQQVTLRCSPISGHKSVSWYQQVLGQGPQFIFQYYEKEERGRGNFPDRFSARQFPNYSSELNVNALLLGDSALYLCASSLSGTGPSGYTFGSGTRLTVV.

The chain recombines TRBV5-4 with TRBJ2-3; 8 bases map to TRBD2. CDR3 length: 14 residues. The trim removed 4 bases at V and 5 bases at J, leaving 6 bases unmatched. Germline V lookup: CDR1 SGHNT, CDR2 YYREEE (reference sequence). CDR3 region: CASSRTSKEDTQYF. The DNA for the CDR3 is TGTGCCAGCAGCCGGACTAGCAAGGAAGATACGCAGTATTTT.

The chain has TRBV6-1 and TRBJ2-2, with 9 bases fitting TRBD2. This CDR3 has 16 residues. From germline, CDR1 is MNHNS and CDR2 SASEGT. Trimming took 4 bases from V and 5 from J; bases not matched to a gene: 8. This CDR3 reads CASSGPAGGSTGELFF. The CDR3 nucleotides are TGTGCCAGCAGTGGTCCAGCGGGAGGAAGTACCGGGGAGCTGTTTTTT.

V gene TRBV7-9 combines with J gene TRBJ2-1; TRBD1 is a possible D gene (5 bases). From germline, CDR1 is SEHNR and CDR2 FQNEAQ (reference sequence). CDR3 length: 16 amino acids. Trimming removed 4 bases from V and 0 bases from J, with 13 bases in between. CDR3 coding DNA: TGTGCCAGCAGCTGGTCAGGGATTAGCTCCTACAATGAGCAGTTCTTC. This codes for CASSWSGISSYNEQFF. Full variable domain (outside the CDR3, taken from reference TRBV7-9 and TRBJ2-1): DTGVSQNPRHKITKRGQNVTFRCDPISEHNRLYWYRQTLGQGPEFLTYFQNEAQLEKSRLLSDRFSAERPKGSFSTLEIQRTEQGDSAMYLCASSWSGISSYNEQFFGPGTRLTVL.

This sequence joins TRBV27 and TRBJ2-1, with TRBD2 matching 10 bases. This CDR3 spans 17 amino acids. CDR1 and CDR2 from the germline V gene are MNHEY and SMNVEV (reference sequence). V lost 5 bases and J lost 4; bases outside the gene matches: 11. The CDR3 sequence: CASSGSQGLAAYNEQFF. DNA for the CDR3: TGTGCCAGCAGTGGTTCACAAGGACTAGCGGCATACAATGAGCAGTTCTTC.

The chain links TRBV9 to TRBJ2-1, with 9 positions matching TRBD2. The CDR3 totals 15 residues. With V trimmed by 0 bases and J by 6 bases, 4 bases remained unmatched. Looked up from germline, CDR1 is SGDLS and CDR2 is YYNGEE. CDR3: CASSVGAGGGNEQFF. The DNA for the CDR3 is TGTGCCAGCAGCGTAGGAGCGGGGGGAGGCAATGAGCAGTTCTTC.

The V and J genes are TRBV7-8 and TRBJ1-2; D not certain. Germline values: CDR1 SGHVS, CDR2 FQNEAQ. V lost 3 bases to trimming and J lost 10 bases, with 15 bases between them. The CDR3 is made up of 13 amino acids. The CDR3 sequence: CASSFSERVDYTF. Here the CDR3 DNA reads TGTGCCAGCAGCTTTTCGGAGAGGGTAGACTACACCTTC.

V is TRBV11-2 and J is TRBJ1-2, with D maybe TRBD1 (6 bases). Trimming stripped 2 bases from V and 8 bases from J, with 12 bases between. The CDR3 has 13 amino acids. The germline V gene has CDR1 SGHAT and CDR2 FQNNGV. This CDR3 reads CASSLRQDSGYTF. CDR3 nucleotides: TGTGCCAGCAGCTTAAGACAGGATTCGGGCTACACCTTC.

This chain connects TRBV4-1 to TRBJ2-3; 14 nucleotides agree with TRBD2. Germline V gene lookup returns CDR1 MGHRA and CDR2 YSYEKL. After removal of 6 bases from V and 4 bases from J, the junction contained 6 bases not matched to a gene. This CDR3 is 16 amino acids long. CDR3 in amino acids: CASRPGTSGSSDTQYF. The DNA for the CDR3 is TGCGCCAGCAGACCCGGGACTAGCGGGAGCTCAGATACGCAGTATTTT.

The rearrangement links TRBV6-1 to TRBJ1-1, with D maybe TRBD1 (6 bases). The V gene lost 7 bases and the J gene lost 4 bases, with 19 bases spanning the gap. The CDR3 is 15 amino acids. Germline V lookup: CDR1 MNHNS, CDR2 SASEGT. The CDR3 DNA sequence: TGTGCCAGCACCTTTGATGGGGGGGCTGGCACTGAAGCTTTCTTT. Protein sequence: CASTFDGGAGTEAFF.

This clone appeared once. The chain combines TRBV5-8 with TRBJ1-2; D unresolved. The V gene's germline CDR1 is SGHTS and CDR2 YDEGEE. V lost 4 bases, J lost 4 bases, and 11 bases lay in between. This CDR3 contains 13 residues. The CDR3 DNA follows: TGTGCCAGCAGCCAGCCCGGGCCCTATGGCTACACCTTC. It codes for CASSQPGPYGYTF.

This clone has only a few counts. The V call is TRBV2, the J call TRBJ1-4; 7 bases agree with TRBD1. This CDR3 is 16 amino acids long. Germline CDR1 reads SNHLY; CDR2 reads FYNNEI. The V gene end was trimmed by 6 bases and the J gene end by 0 bases; junction bases not matched to a gene: 7. CDR3 coding DNA: TGTGCCAGCAGCCGGGACAGAGTTGCAACTAATGAAAAACTGTTTTTT. Amino acids: CASSRDRVATNEKLFF.

The V gene is TRBV30, the J gene TRBJ1-5, with D hard to call. The germline V gene encodes CDR1 GTSNPN and CDR2 SVGIG (reference sequence). The CDR3 length is 13 residues. Between the trimmed V and J ends, which lost 1 base and 9 bases, there was a span of 13 bases. Here the CDR3 DNA reads TGTGCCTGGAGTGAAGCAGGAGGATGGCCCCAGCATTTT. As protein: CAWSEAGGWPQHF. Full variable domain (missing parts from reference TRBV30 and TRBJ1-5): SQTIHQWPATLVQPVGSPLSLECTVEGTSNPNLYWYRQAAGRGLQLLFYSVGIGQISSEVPQNLSASRPQDRQFILSSKKLLLSDSGFYLCAWSEAGGWPQHFGDGTRLSIL.

This rearrangement joins TRBV5-6 to TRBJ1-1; tentatively, D is TRBD1 (5 bases). The V gene's germline CDR1 is SGHDT and CDR2 YYEEEE. The ends were cut back, 1 base at V and 0 bases at J, with 13 bases in the middle. This CDR3 is 16 amino acids long. The CDR3 is CASSLPRVGMNTEAFF. Here the CDR3 DNA reads TGTGCCAGCAGCTTGCCCAGGGTTGGCATGAACACTGAAGCTTTCTTT.

The genes are TRBV4-3 and TRBJ2-7, with D perhaps matching TRBD1 or TRBD2 (5 bases each). This CDR3 spans 17 amino acids. Germline V gives CDR1 LGHNA, CDR2 YSLEER. Trimming pared 1 base from V and 2 bases from J, leaving 18 bases between. The CDR3 nucleotides read TGCGCCAGCAGCCAAGGGGGCGGTCGGGGAAACCCCTACGAGCAGTACTTC. As protein: CASSQGGGRGNPYEQYF.

A single count supports this clone. The chain recombines TRBV7-6 with TRBJ1-4; D not certain. Germline CDR1 and CDR2: SGHVS and FNYEAQ. The CDR3 sequence is 16 residues long. V dropped 6 bases and J dropped 5 bases, with 19 bases sitting between them. CDR3 in DNA: TGTGCCAGCAGGCCAACGCCCGGGCACGCAAATGAAAAACTGTTTTTT. Its translation is CASRPTPGHANEKLFF.

The rearrangement joins TRBV27 to TRBJ2-6; D is undetermined. V was cut by 7 bases and J by 1 base, with 5 bases left in between. The V gene's germline CDR1 is MNHEY and CDR2 SMNVEV (reference sequence). The CDR3 length is 13 residues. The CDR3 DNA reads TGTGCCAGCACTGGGTCTGGGGCCAACGTCCTGACTTTC. This gives the protein CASTGSGANVLTF. The complete variable domain, with remaining parts taken from reference TRBV27 and TRBJ2-6, reads EAQVTQNPRYLITVTGKKLTVTCSQNMNHEYMSWYRQDPGLGLRQIYYSMNVEVTDKGDVPEGYKVSRKEKRNFPLILESPSPNQTSLYFCASTGSGANVLTFGAGSRLTVL.

The rearrangement links TRBV12-5 to TRBJ1-6; 7 nucleotides line up with TRBD1. J lost 10 bases, V lost 6 bases, and 9 bases had no gene match. Germline V gives CDR1 LGHNT, CDR2 FRNRAP. The CDR3 has 14 amino acids. In nucleotides, the CDR3 is TGTGCTAGTGGACCAGACAGGGTGGCCTCACCCCTCCACTTT. Encoded protein: CASGPDRVASPLHF.

The chain has TRBV5-1 and TRBJ2-3, with D hard to call. Per the germline V gene, CDR1 is SGHRS and CDR2 is YFSETQ. The CDR3 has 13 amino acids. Trimming removed 4 bases at V and 4 bases at J, with 10 bases between. The CDR3 region has the DNA TGCGCCAGCAGCGGCCTCAGTTCAGATACGCAGTATTTT. Its translation: CASSGLSSDTQYF.

This sequence joins TRBV5-1 and TRBJ2-7; D remains ambiguous. CDR1 is SGHRS, CDR2 YFSETQ, per germline. The CDR3 runs to 13 residues. Trimming took off 1 base at V and 5 bases at J, with 10 bases between the two ends. The DNA of the CDR3 is TGCGCCAGCAGCTTGAATAGACTCGACGAGCAGTACTTC. Translated: CASSLNRLDEQYF. Based on the CDR3 plus reference TRBV5-1 and TRBJ2-7, the full variable domain is KAGVTQTPRYLIKTRGQQVTLSCSPISGHRSVSWYQQTPGQGLQFLFEYFSETQRNKGNFPGRFSGRQFSNSRSEMNVSTLELGDSALYLCASSLNRLDEQYFGPGTRLTVT.

This chain joins TRBV5-1 and TRBJ1-1, with a tentative D call TRBD1 (5 bases). The CDR3 runs 12 residues. Per the germline V gene, CDR1 is SGHRS and CDR2 is YFSETQ. V was trimmed by 3 bases and J by 7 bases, leaving 10 bases between them. The CDR3 DNA reads as TGCGCCAGCAGCTCTCAAGGGGTTGAAGCTTTCTTT. Translating gives CASSSQGVEAFF.

This clone has only one observation. The chain joins TRBV28 to TRBJ2-7; D is unclear. The DNA end favors TRBJ2-1, so the J call may be wrong. Germline loops: CDR1 MDHEN, CDR2 SYDVKM. This CDR3 spans 14 amino acids. CDR3 sequence (DNA): TGTGCCAGCAGTTTCTCTGGGACCTACAATGAGCAGTTCTTC. Encoded protein: CASSFSGTYNEQFF.

This sequence joins TRBV4-3 and TRBJ1-5; no firm D call. This CDR3 is built from 16 residues. Germline loops: CDR1 LGHNA, CDR2 YSLEER. Trimming shortened V by 3 bases and J by 2 bases, and 14 bases separated the two germline ends. The chain's CDR3 is CASSHDLRGGNQPQHF. CDR3 nucleotide sequence: TGCGCCAGCAGCCATGATCTTCGGGGAGGCAATCAGCCCCAGCATTTT.

V gene TRBV2 combines with J gene TRBJ2-5, with D perhaps assigned TRBD1 or TRBD2 (5 bases each). Germline CDR1 and CDR2: SNHLY and FYNNEI. The CDR3 covers 15 residues. The V and J ends lost 5 bases and 3 bases respectively, with 16 bases between them. Here the CDR3 reads CASSPRSGPEETQYF. The DNA of the CDR3 is TGTGCCAGCAGTCCCCGGTCGGGGCCCGAAGAGACCCAGTACTTC.

The chain recombines TRBV7-9 with TRBJ1-3, with D possibly TRBD1 on 6 matching bases. Trimming removed 9 bases from V and 2 bases from J, with 11 bases in between. There are 13 residues in the CDR3. CDR1 and CDR2 from the germline V gene are SEHNR and FQNEAQ (reference sequence). The CDR3 sequence: CASNRDTGNTIYF. For the CDR3, the DNA is TGTGCCAGTAACCGGGACACTGGAAACACCATATATTTT.

CDR3 residues: CASSNLAGTHYEQYF. CDR3 DNA sequence: TGTGCCAGCAGCAACCTGGCCGGGACACACTACGAGCAGTACTTC. The genes are TRBV21-1 and TRBJ2-7; TRBD1 is the table's D call and was not checked against the DNA. TRBV21-1 is termed a pseudogene. The CDR3 loop spans 15 amino acids.

The chain combines TRBV30 with TRBJ1-2; perhaps TRBD1 as D (6 bases). Between the trimmed V and J ends, which lost 8 bases and 2 bases, there was a span of 9 bases. The length of the CDR3 is 11 residues. CDR1 GTSNPN and CDR2 SVGIG come from the germline V gene (reference sequence). This CDR3 reads CAGQSNYGYTF. In DNA, the CDR3 is TGTGCCGGACAGTCGAACTATGGCTACACCTTC.

This clone was observed a single time. Written as DNA, the CDR3 is TGTGCCAGCAGCTCCTATCTCAGGGATCCCCCTGAAGCTTTCTTT. Its protein is CASSSYLRDPPEAFF. The chain recombines TRBV7-9 with TRBJ1-1; D may be TRBD1 (5 bases). With 4 bases removed from V and 6 bases from J, the gap between germline ends came to 18 bases. Germline assignment: CDR1 SEHNR and CDR2 FQNEAQ (reference sequence). The CDR3 contains 15 residues.

The chain combines TRBV4-1 with TRBJ2-3, with D hard to call. The germline V and J ends were trimmed by 4 bases and 1 base, with 12 bases remaining between them. The CDR3 spans 15 residues. The V gene's germline CDR1 is MGHRA and CDR2 YSYEKL. The CDR3 loop reads CASSPYLLGTDTQYF. CDR3 nucleotide sequence: TGCGCCAGCAGCCCTTACCTGCTCGGCACAGATACGCAGTATTTT.